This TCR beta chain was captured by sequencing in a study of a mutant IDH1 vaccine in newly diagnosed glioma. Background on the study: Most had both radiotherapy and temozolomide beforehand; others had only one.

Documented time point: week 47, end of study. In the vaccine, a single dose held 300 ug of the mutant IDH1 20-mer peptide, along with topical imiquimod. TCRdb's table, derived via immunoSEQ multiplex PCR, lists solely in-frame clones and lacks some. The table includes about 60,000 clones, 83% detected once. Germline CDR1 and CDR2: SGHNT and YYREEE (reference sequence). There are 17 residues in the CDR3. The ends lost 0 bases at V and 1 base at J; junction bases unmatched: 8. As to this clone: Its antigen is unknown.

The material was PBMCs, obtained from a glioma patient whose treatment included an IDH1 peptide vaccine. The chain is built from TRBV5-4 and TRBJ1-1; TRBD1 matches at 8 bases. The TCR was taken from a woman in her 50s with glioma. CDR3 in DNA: TGTGCCAGCAGCTTGGGGGGACAGGCCGGGAGGAACACTGAAGCTTTCTTT. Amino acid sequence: CASSLGGQAGRNTEAFF.